This T cell receptor beta chain was found in a study of blood T cell repertoires in COVID-19. Across the whole study: PBMCs, B-cell-depleted T cells, or T cells provided the cDNA or gDNA that made up the material.

This CDR3 is 13 amino acids long. The ends were cut back, 7 bases at V and 1 base at J, with 6 bases in the middle. Looked up from germline, CDR1 is SGHKS and CDR2 is YYEKEE (reference sequence). Participants had their cohort set by participant-reported clinical history. In the source study's methods: From reference gene primer amplification, estimates of nucleated cell counts were derived. The protocol was immunoSEQ multiplex PCR, while the TCRdb copy is restricted to in-frame clones and leaves out a portion. That table supplies the V and J calls and clone size; D and trimming were determined from the DNA. The sample has about 180,000 clones, 88% seen once.

The chain carries TRBV5-5 and TRBJ2-6; no clear D. The clonotype originates from a young woman who had recovered from COVID-19. Sequencing was carried out using PBMCs or T cells enriched from blood (not recorded which). Written as DNA, the CDR3 is TGTGCCAGCGAACGGTCTGGGGCCAACGTCCTGACTTTC. As protein: CASERSGANVLTF.